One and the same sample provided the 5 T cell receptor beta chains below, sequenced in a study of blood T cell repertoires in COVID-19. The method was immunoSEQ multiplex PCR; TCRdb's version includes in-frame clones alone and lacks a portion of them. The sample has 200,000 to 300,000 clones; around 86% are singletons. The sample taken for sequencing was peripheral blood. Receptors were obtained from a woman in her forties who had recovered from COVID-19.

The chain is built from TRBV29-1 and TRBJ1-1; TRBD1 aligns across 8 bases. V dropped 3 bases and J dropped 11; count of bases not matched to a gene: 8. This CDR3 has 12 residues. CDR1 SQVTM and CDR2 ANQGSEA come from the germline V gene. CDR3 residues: CSVDPGGRVAFF. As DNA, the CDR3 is TGCAGCGTTGATCCAGGGGGCAGGGTGGCTTTCTTT.

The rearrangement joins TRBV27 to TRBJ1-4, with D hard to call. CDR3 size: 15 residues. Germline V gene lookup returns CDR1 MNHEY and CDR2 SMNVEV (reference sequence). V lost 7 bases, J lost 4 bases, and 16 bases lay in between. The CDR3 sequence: CASTPTAGYNEKLFF. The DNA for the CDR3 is TGTGCCAGCACCCCAACGGCGGGGTATAATGAAAAACTGTTTTTT.

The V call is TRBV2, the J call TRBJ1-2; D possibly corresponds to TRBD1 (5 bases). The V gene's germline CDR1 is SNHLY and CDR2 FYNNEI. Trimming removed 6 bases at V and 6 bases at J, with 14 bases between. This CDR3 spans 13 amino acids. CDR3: CASSQAGGNGYTF. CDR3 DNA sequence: TGTGCCAGCAGCCAGGCCGGGGGAAATGGCTACACCTTC.

CDR3 region: CASSSGQGMTYGYTF. Written as DNA, the CDR3 is TGTGCCAGCAGCTCCGGACAGGGAATGACCTATGGCTACACCTTC. This sequence joins TRBV5-5 and TRBJ1-2, with 8 bases matching TRBD1. Trimming took 3 bases from V and 4 from J; bases not matched to a gene: 8. Germline CDR1 is SGHKS and CDR2 is YYEKEE (reference sequence). The CDR3 has 15 amino acids. The full variable domain, its missing parts supplied by reference TRBV5-5 and TRBJ1-2, is DAGVTQSPTHLIKTRGQQVTLRCSPISGHKSVSWYQQVLGQGPQFIFQYYEKEERGRGNFPDRFSARQFPNYSSELNVNALLLGDSALYLCASSSGQGMTYGYTFGSGTRLTVV.

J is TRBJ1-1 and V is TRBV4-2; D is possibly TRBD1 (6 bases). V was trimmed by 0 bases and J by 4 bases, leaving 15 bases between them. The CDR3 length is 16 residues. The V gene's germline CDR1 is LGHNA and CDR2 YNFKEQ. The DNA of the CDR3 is TGTGCCAGCAGCCAAGACGCCCACAGGGTTGTCACTGAAGCTTTCTTT. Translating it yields CASSQDAHRVVTEAFF.